This is a list of T cell receptor beta chains from one sample in a study of chemoradiotherapy in HPV16-positive cancers. Only in-frame clones appear in the TCRdb table, and some are missing; sequencing was by immunoSEQ multiplex PCR. The table includes fewer than 16,000 clones, 65% to 85% detected once. The sample was acquired from a patient who underwent chemoradiotherapy. Receptors originate from a human donor with HPV-associated anogenital cancer. CDR3s include the opening cysteine and the closing phenylalanine or tryptophan. D genes are given only for firm matches. Clone size is given for some rows only: seen once, a few or many times, or a class if the clone is expanded.

CDR3 DNA	CDR3 protein	V gene	J gene	CDR3 length	clone size	D gene
TGTGCCAGCAGCTTACTCGGGCAGACGAAATCCTACGAGCAGTACTTC	CASSLLGQTKSYEQYF	TRBV11-2	TRBJ2-7	16	NA	NA
TGTGCCAGCAGACCGGGACAGGGGGCTGGAAACACCATATATTTT	CASRPGQGAGNTIYF	TRBV6-1	TRBJ1-3	15	NA	TRBD1
TGTGCCAGCAGCCAGAGCGGGGGTGTTGGAGCTGAGCAGTTCTTC	CASSQSGGVGAEQFF	TRBV14	TRBJ2-1	15	once	TRBD2
TGTGCCAGCAGTGAACCCGGACAAAGACTCCACGAGCAGTACTTC	CASSEPGQRLHEQYF	TRBV2	TRBJ2-7	15	NA	NA
TGTGCCAGCAGTGTACGGGGCGGAGGCCCTGAAGCTTTCTTT	CASSVRGGGPEAFF	TRBV2	TRBJ1-1	14	NA	NA
TGTGCCAGTAGTCCGTTCACTAACACCGGGGAGCTGTTTTTT	CASSPFTNTGELFF	TRBV19	TRBJ2-2	14	NA	NA
TGTGCCAGCAGCCCCCGTGACGGGGGGTTTGGTGAGCAGTTCTTC	CASSPRDGGFGEQFF	TRBV9	TRBJ2-1	15	NA	TRBD2
TGTGCCAGCACCAGTAAGGGACAGGCCAACTATGGCTACACCTTC	CASTSKGQANYGYTF	TRBV5-6	TRBJ1-2	15	NA	TRBD1
TGTGCCACCAGCAGGGGACAGGTGGCGAACACTGAAGCTTTCTTT	CATSRGQVANTEAFF	TRBV15	TRBJ1-1	15	NA	TRBD1
TGTGCCAGCAGTTCAGGGTGGGGGACAGGGGAAAATCAGCCCCAGCATTTT	CASSSGWGTGENQPQHF	TRBV27	TRBJ1-5	17	NA	TRBD1
TGTGCCAGCAGTGGGGGGCGACTGATACAAGAGACCCAGTACTTC	CASSGGRLIQETQYF	TRBV28	TRBJ2-5	15	once	NA
TGTGCCAGCTCACAGGCGGGGTCGTCGGCGGGGCCCCAGCATTTT	CASSQAGSSAGPQHF	TRBV18	TRBJ1-5	15	NA	NA
TGTGCCAGCAGCTTAGGCCTACAGTCCTACGAGCAGTACTTC	CASSLGLQSYEQYF	TRBV13	TRBJ2-7	14	few	NA
TGTGCCAGCATTGGGGCCTACGAGCAGTACTTC	CASIGAYEQYF	TRBV28	TRBJ2-7	11	once	NA
TGTGCCAGCAGATTCCTGACCGGGGCCTACGAGCAGTACTTC	CASRFLTGAYEQYF	TRBV2	TRBJ2-7	14	NA	NA
TGTGCCACCAGCAGAGACAGCCTCTCTGGGGCCAACGTCCTGACTTTC	CATSRDSLSGANVLTF	TRBV15	TRBJ2-6	16	NA	NA
TGTGCCAGCAGCCGTTGGACAGGGGGCGTTAGCACTGAAGCTTTCTTT	CASSRWTGGVSTEAFF	TRBV9	TRBJ1-1	16	NA	TRBD1
TGTGCCAGCCGCCGACAACCGGGGGCAGATACGCAGTATTTT	CASRRQPGADTQYF	TRBV2	TRBJ2-3	14	NA	NA
TGTGCCAGCAGCTTACGACAGACGAACACTGAAGCTTTCTTT	CASSLRQTNTEAFF	TRBV7-8	TRBJ1-1	14	NA	NA
TGTGCCACCAGCAGAGATAGGGGGGAAAAACTGTTTTTT	CATSRDRGEKLFF	TRBV15	TRBJ1-4	13	NA	NA
TGTGCCAGCAGCTTAGTAGGAGGGGTTCACTATGGCTACACCTTC	CASSLVGGVHYGYTF	TRBV7-2	TRBJ1-2	15	NA	NA
TGTGCCAGCAGCTCTAGGGGCGGACAGGGGGCGGATCAGCCCCAGCATTTT	CASSSRGGQGADQPQHF	TRBV11-3	TRBJ1-5	17	NA	TRBD1
TGTGCCAGCAGCTTAGCGTGGGGCACTGAAGCTTTCTTT	CASSLAWGTEAFF	TRBV7-2	TRBJ1-1	13	few	NA
TGTGCCAGCAGCTTCGGGACAGGGGACTACGAGCAGTACTTC	CASSFGTGDYEQYF	TRBV7-2	TRBJ2-7	14	NA	TRBD1
TGTGCCAGCAGCTTATGGGGACTAGCCTCCGAGACCCAGTACTTC	CASSLWGLASETQYF	TRBV7-2	TRBJ2-5	15	NA	TRBD2
TGTGCCAGCAGCCCAGGGACCACTGGGGCCAACGTCCTGACTTTC	CASSPGTTGANVLTF	TRBV7-3	TRBJ2-6	15	once	NA
TGCGCCAGCAGCTTGGGTATGACAGGGGGGTACGGCTACACCTTC	CASSLGMTGGYGYTF	TRBV5-1	TRBJ1-2	15	NA	TRBD1
TGTGCCAGCAGCTTACAGGGCGCTGAAGCTTTCTTT	CASSLQGAEAFF	TRBV7-2	TRBJ1-1	12	once	NA
TGTGCCAGCATTCCAGGCCCACCGGGACGGACGATTTACGAGCAGTACTTC	CASIPGPPGRTIYEQYF	TRBV27	TRBJ2-7	17	NA	NA
TGCGCCAGCAGCCAAGCCTGGACTGTAAATGAGCAGTTCTTC	CASSQAWTVNEQFF	TRBV4-3	TRBJ2-1	14	NA	NA
TGTGCCAGCAGTTACTCTGGCCCCAGGTATACGCAGTATTTT	CASSYSGPRYTQYF	TRBV6-6	TRBJ2-3	14	once	NA
TGCGCCAGCAGCCAAAAGACTAGCGGGGATACGCAGTATTTT	CASSQKTSGDTQYF	TRBV4-1	TRBJ2-3	14	NA	TRBD2
TGTGCCAGCAGGTCGACAGGTACCGGGGAGCTGTTTTTT	CASRSTGTGELFF	TRBV7-2	TRBJ2-2	13	few	NA
TGTGCCTGGAGTCCCGGGACTAGCGGGTACGAGCAGTACTTC	CAWSPGTSGYEQYF	TRBV30	TRBJ2-7	14	NA	TRBD2
TGTGCCAGCAGCTTAGATGGTAGCGGGGGGCTCTCCTACGAGCAGTACTTC	CASSLDGSGGLSYEQYF	TRBV7-2	TRBJ2-7	17	once	TRBD2
TGTGCCAGCAGCTTTAAAGGTGGAAGAGAGAGGAGTACTGAAGCTTTCTTT	CASSFKGGRERSTEAFF	TRBV12-1	TRBJ1-1	17	few	NA
TGTGCCAGCAGTTCTCGACAGGACTATGGCTACACCTTC	CASSSRQDYGYTF	TRBV6-6	TRBJ1-2	13	NA	NA
TGCGCCAGCAGTAGTTCGGGACAGGGGGGTCCGAACACTGAAGCTTTCTTT	CASSSSGQGGPNTEAFF	TRBV4-1	TRBJ1-1	17	NA	TRBD1
TGTGCCAGCAGCCTCAGGGGGCAGGGCGGGGAGCTGTTTTTT	CASSLRGQGGELFF	TRBV5-4	TRBJ2-2	14	few	TRBD1
TGCGCCAGCAGCCAAGATAGAAGGACTAGCTACAATGAGCAGTTCTTC	CASSQDRRTSYNEQFF	TRBV4-1	TRBJ2-1	16	NA	TRBD2
TGTGCCAGCAGCGTTATAGGGGAGTCCTACGAGCAGTACTTC	CASSVIGESYEQYF	TRBV9	TRBJ2-7	14	NA	NA
TGTGCCAGCAGCTTGACAGGGTTCCCTCAAGAGACCCAGTACTTC	CASSLTGFPQETQYF	TRBV7-2	TRBJ2-5	15	NA	TRBD1
TGCGCCAGCAGCTTGACAGGGACCACTGAAGCTTTCTTT	CASSLTGTTEAFF	TRBV5-1	TRBJ1-1	13	NA	NA
TGTGCCAGCAGTACCTCCAGGACTAGCGGGGGGTTTCACTACGAGCAGTACTTC	CASSTSRTSGGFHYEQYF	TRBV28	TRBJ2-7	18	once	TRBD2
TGCGCCAGCAGCATATATTCTAGCGGGGGGCTCACAGATACGCAGTATTTT	CASSIYSSGGLTDTQYF	TRBV5-1	TRBJ2-3	17	NA	TRBD2
TGCGCCAGCAGCTTTTACTGGGATAATTCACCCCTCCACTTT	CASSFYWDNSPLHF	TRBV4-3	TRBJ1-6	14	NA	NA
TGTGCCAGCAGTCATTCGGGACAGCGATTTAATGAAAAACTGTTTTTT	CASSHSGQRFNEKLFF	TRBV5-8	TRBJ1-4	16	NA	TRBD1
TGTGCCAGTAGTATAGCTCGGGCCGACAATGAGCAGTTCTTC	CASSIARADNEQFF	TRBV19	TRBJ2-1	14	NA	NA